The sequence of this TCR beta chain was determined in a study of CD8 T cells in ankylosing spondylitis. This CDR3 is 11 amino acids long. The ends were cut back, 6 bases at V and 8 bases at J, with 11 bases in the middle. The germline CDR1 and CDR2 sequences are DFQATT and SNEGSKA (reference sequence). Each TCR beta library was made by quantitative 5'-RACE that incorporated molecular barcodes. Each CDR3 protein is one row after TCRdb ran MiXCR on the 5' RACE reads. The sample holds some 130,000 distinct CDR3 sequences, approximately 7.4% seen once. There are many counts of this clonotype. The sequence was obtained from a female donor with ankylosing spondylitis or in good health (not recorded which). Sequences were obtained from blood, either unsorted or a sorted T cell fraction (not recorded which). This chain uses TRBV20-1 with TRBJ2-1, with D unresolved. Here the CDR3 reads CSAESWDEQFF. The CDR3 nucleotides are TGCAGTGCGGAGTCTTGGGATGAGCAGTTCTTC.